What follows are 8 T cell receptor beta chains derived from one specimen sequenced in a study of shared clonotypes between healthy human individuals. Assay used: immunoSEQ multiplex PCR; TCRdb lists only in-frame clones, some missing. The profile covers some 1 million clones, with around 74% appearing a single time and about 1.5% taken by the ten largest. The sample was memory CD4+ T cells sorted from blood. Subset defined: CD45RA-negative fraction. All receptors derive from a man between 18 and 35 years old in good health.

This clone was detected ten times or more. The rearrangement links TRBV6-6 to TRBJ2-2; D gene ambiguous. Germline CDR1 MNHNY, CDR2 SVGAGI (reference sequence). CDR3 length: 12 amino acids. Trimming shortened V by 2 bases and J by 4 bases, and 2 bases separated the two germline ends. CDR3 protein: CASSYTTGELFF. The CDR3 nucleotides read TGTGCCAGCAGTTACACCACCGGGGAGCTGTTTTTT.

In its sample, this clone was seen once. The chain links TRBV7-9 to TRBJ2-3, with D possibly being TRBD1 (6 bases). Trimming took 5 bases from V and 3 from J, leaving 9 bases between them. Germline loops: CDR1 SEHNR, CDR2 FQNEAQ (reference sequence). CDR3 size: 13 residues. The CDR3 nucleotides are TGTGCCAGCAGCAATCAGGGGACAGATACGCAGTATTTT. It specifies CASSNQGTDTQYF.

This chain connects TRBV5-1 to TRBJ2-5; 9 positions agree with TRBD2. The J segment lost 3 bases and the V segment lost 1 base, leaving 7 bases of the junction unmatched. CDR3 length: 16 residues. The germline V gene encodes CDR1 SGHRS and CDR2 YFSETQ. This CDR3 is CASSLRGLAGKETQYF. The CDR3 DNA reads TGCGCCAGCAGCTTGAGGGGCCTAGCGGGAAAAGAGACCCAGTACTTC.

This clone has at least ten counts. This sequence joins TRBV7-3 and TRBJ2-1; tentatively, D is TRBD1 or TRBD2 (5 bases each). The ends were cut back, 3 bases at V and 9 bases at J, with 15 bases in the middle. The CDR3 length is 14 residues. Germline CDR1 reads SGHTA; CDR2 reads FQGTGA. CDR3 sequence (DNA): TGTGCCAGCAGCTTGGGACGCGAATCGGTTGAGCAGTTCTTC. Residues: CASSLGRESVEQFF.

A note on this clone: At one end the junction does not follow the germline gene, possibly because of a read error. The chain has TRBV7-7 and TRBJ2-5, with TRBD2 matching over 12 bases. Germline-derived CDR1 and CDR2 are SSHAT and FNYEAQ (reference sequence). The CDR3 consists of 19 residues. The CDR3 spells CASSLVRSSGRAVGKTQYF. The DNA for the CDR3 is TGTGCTAGCAGCTTAGTTAGGTCTAGCGGGAGGGCGGTGGGAAAGACCCAGTACTTC.

V usage is TRBV2 and J usage is TRBJ2-5; no clear D gene. V shed 5 bases and J shed 2 bases, with 9 bases lying between them. The germline V gene has CDR1 SNHLY and CDR2 FYNNEI. The CDR3 totals 13 residues. Written as DNA, the CDR3 is TGTGCCAGCAGTAGGAGCCCTCAAGAGACCCAGTACTTC. Translated: CASSRSPQETQYF. The variable domain in full, completed from reference TRBV2 and TRBJ2-5, reads EPEVTQTPSHQVTQMGQEVILRCVPISNHLYFYWYRQILGQKVEFLVSFYNNEISEKSEIFDDQFSVERPDGSNFTLKIRSTKLEDSAMYFCASSRSPQETQYFGPGTRLLVL.

J is TRBJ1-2 and V is TRBV30, with D hard to call. Germline V CDR1 and CDR2: GTSNPN, SVGIG (reference sequence). Trimming stripped 3 bases from V and 4 bases from J, with 9 bases between. The CDR3 is 12 residues long. The CDR3 DNA sequence: TGTGCCTGGAGAGGCAATGGCTATGGCTACACCTTC. Translated: CAWRGNGYGYTF.

The J gene is TRBJ2-3, the V gene TRBV7-2, with 7 bases fitting TRBD2. CDR1 SGHTA and CDR2 FQGNSA come from the germline V gene. Losses at the gene ends were 0 bases for V and 1 base for J; bases not matched to a gene: 16. The CDR3 is 20 residues long. CDR3 nucleotide sequence: TGTGCCAGCAGCTTAGCGAGGGGAAGCGGGAACCCCCGGCGCACAGATACGCAGTATTTT. Its protein is CASSLARGSGNPRRTDTQYF.